The 7 T cell receptor beta chains listed next were all sequenced from one sample in a study of memory CD4+ T cells and cytomegalovirus serostatus. Using immunoSEQ multiplex PCR, the repertoire was profiled, and TCRdb retains in-frame clones only, with some absent. The data contain about 40,000 clones, 76% of them singletons. The sort gate was single viable CD3+CD4+CD8-CD45RO+ cells for memory CD4+ T cells. The sequenced sample consisted of memory CD4+ T cells from blood. These receptors originate from an adult in good health and CMV-seronegative.

The V call is TRBV30, the J call TRBJ2-2; a possible D gene is TRBD2 (6 bases). The V gene's germline CDR1 is GTSNPN and CDR2 SVGIG (reference sequence). V lost 2 bases and J 6 bases, leaving 13 bases between the germline ends. The CDR3 covers 14 residues. CDR3 DNA: TGTGCCTGGAGTCTGCCTGCGGGGTCCGGGGAGCTGTTTTTT. Its translation: CAWSLPAGSGELFF.

The chain combines TRBV5-6 with TRBJ2-5, with 8 positions matching TRBD2. V gave up 1 base and J gave up 4 bases; unmatched junction bases: 9. This CDR3 has 16 amino acids. CDR1 and CDR2 (germline): SGHDT, YYEEEE. CDR3 in DNA: TGTGCCAGCAGCTTGATGTCTCCCGGGAGGGGAGAGACCCAGTACTTC. Translating gives CASSLMSPGRGETQYF.

This clone occurred a few times. The V and J genes are TRBV7-8 and TRBJ1-1, with no clear D. This CDR3 contains 14 residues. Germline lookup yields CDR1 SGHVS and CDR2 FQNEAQ. V lost 3 bases, J lost 2 bases, and 10 bases lay in between. DNA of the CDR3: TGTGCCAGCAGCTTCTTCTGGGGAAACACTGAAGCTTTCTTT. This sequence encodes CASSFFWGNTEAFF.

This clone occurred once. V and J are TRBV5-1 and TRBJ2-5; the D gene is possibly TRBD1 (6 bases). The CDR3 covers 15 residues. Germline-derived CDR1 and CDR2 are SGHRS and YFSETQ. V shed 0 bases and J shed 5 bases, with 14 bases lying between them. CDR3 DNA sequence: TGCGCCAGCAGCTTGGGGGGCAGGGGAGAGGAGACCCAGTACTTC. Protein: CASSLGGRGEETQYF.

The chain has TRBV5-1 and TRBJ2-7, with D perhaps matching TRBD1 or TRBD2 (7 bases each). The CDR3 runs to 17 residues. The V gene lost 5 bases and the J gene lost 5 bases, with 26 bases spanning the gap. The germline V gene has CDR1 SGHRS and CDR2 YFSETQ. The CDR3 nucleotides are TGCGCCAGCAGTCCGACAGGGAGCGGGAACCCCTCGGACGAGCAGTACTTC. Amino acid sequence: CASSPTGSGNPSDEQYF.

Only a few counts were recorded for this clone. The J gene is TRBJ2-5, the V gene TRBV18; D call uncertain. This CDR3 contains 12 residues. The germline gives CDR1 KGHSH, CDR2 LQKENI. V gave up 4 bases and J gave up 5 bases, with 8 bases separating them. The CDR3 protein is CASSRLGETQYF. CDR3 coding DNA: TGTGCCAGCTCACGGTTGGGGGAGACCCAGTACTTC.

The V call is TRBV29-1, the J call TRBJ1-1; 7 bases are a match to TRBD1. Per germline, CDR1 SQVTM and CDR2 ANQGSEA. This CDR3 is 15 amino acids long. V dropped 2 bases and J dropped 3; count of bases not matched to a gene: 9. DNA of the CDR3: TGCAGCGTTGAACTCCTCGGCAGGGGGGACACTGAAGCTTTCTTT. It translates to CSVELLGRGDTEAFF.